This T cell receptor (beta chain) was documented in a study of T cells in lung cancer brain metastases. V lost 6 bases and J 4 bases, leaving 8 bases between the germline ends. CDR1 is MGHDK, CDR2 SYGVNS, per germline. This CDR3 has 12 amino acids. Generated by immunoSEQ multiplex PCR, the TCRdb table keeps only in-frame clones and is missing some. This table has several thousand clones, under 90% appearing once. This clone has a handful of counts. Its specificity is unknown. Regarding the study as a whole: Paired lesions shared few clones; most were lesion-specific (mean Morisita around 0.21). Compared with paired primaries, brain metastases showed fewer unique productive clones (approximately 1,500 versus 4,500).

The sequence derives from a woman in her forties or fifties with non-small cell lung cancer that had spread to the brain. Material: tumor tissue from a brain metastasis. The chain combines TRBV25-1 with TRBJ2-3; the D is unclear. CDR3 protein: CASSLGPDTQYF. The CDR3 DNA is TGTGCCAGCAGCCTTGGGCCAGATACGCAGTATTTT. The complete variable domain, with remaining parts taken from reference TRBV25-1 and TRBJ2-3, reads EADIYQTPRYLVIGTGKKITLECSQTMGHDKMYWYQQDPGMELHLIHYSYGVNSTEKGDLSSESTVSRIRTEHFPLTLESARPSHTSQYLCASSLGPDTQYFGPGTRLTVL.